The 21 T cell receptor beta chains below were found in one sample sequenced in a study of blood T cell repertoires in COVID-19 (dated by TCRdb to the early 2020s). The library was made by the immunoSEQ multiplex PCR assay. TCRdb re-hosts the immuneACCESS table, in-frame sequences only. Its copies lack some clones; in the studies checked, an unresolved V gene accounts for under half of them, and the cause for the rest is not known. This sample holds over 60,000 clones; 90% were observed only once. The ten largest account for about 15% of the sample. Specimen: peripheral blood. Source of these receptors: a woman aged 80 or over with active or convalescent COVID-19.

This rearrangement joins TRBV5-1 to TRBJ2-3; a weak D match, TRBD1 (5 bases). This CDR3 has 15 residues. V was shortened by 3 bases and J by 1 base, with 12 bases between the two germline ends. CDR1 and CDR2 from the germline V gene are SGHRS and YFSETQ. The CDR3 sequence is CASSSTVQGTDTQYF. DNA for the CDR3: TGCGCCAGCAGCTCGACAGTCCAGGGCACAGATACGCAGTATTTT.

The chain employs TRBV4-2 and TRBJ1-4; D is perhaps TRBD1 (5 bases). The germline gives CDR1 LGHNA, CDR2 YNFKEQ. The V and J ends lost 4 bases and 8 bases respectively, with 11 bases between them. There are 13 residues in the CDR3. This chain's CDR3 is CASSPLGAEKLFF. The CDR3, as DNA: TGTGCCAGCAGCCCGCTTGGGGCAGAAAAACTGTTTTTT.

This rearrangement joins TRBV5-4 to TRBJ1-5, with D tentatively TRBD1 (6 bases). Germline V gives CDR1 SGHNT, CDR2 YYREEE (reference sequence). There are 15 residues in the CDR3. The V end was cut by 0 bases, the J end by 3 bases, with 10 bases between. In nucleotides, the CDR3 is TGTGCCAGCAGCTTGGGTGGACAGTACAATCAGCCCCAGCATTTT. It translates to CASSLGGQYNQPQHF.

The chain carries TRBV3-1 (or the pseudogene TRBV3-2) and TRBJ2-7; 10 bases fit TRBD1. Germline CDR1 is LGHDT and CDR2 is YNNKEL (reference sequence). V was clipped by 5 bases and J by 4 bases; unmatched bases: 8. CDR3 length: 15 residues. The CDR3 nucleotides read TGTGCCAGCAGCTCTCGACAGGGGGCGGGATACGAGCAGTACTTC. It yields the protein CASSSRQGAGYEQYF.

This clone was detected once. V is TRBV30 and J is TRBJ1-4; TRBD1 is a possible D gene (6 bases). The CDR3 consists of 11 residues. With 3 bases removed from V and 8 bases from J, the gap between germline ends came to 7 bases. Germline CDR1 reads GTSNPN; CDR2 reads SVGIG (reference sequence). CDR3 DNA sequence: TGTGCCTGGAGCCAGGGGGAAAAACTGTTTTTT. Translation: CAWSQGEKLFF.

This chain links TRBV11-2 with TRBJ1-6, with a weak D call TRBD1 (6 bases). The CDR3 spans 16 residues. Germline lookup yields CDR1 SGHAT and CDR2 FQNNGV. Trimming shortened V by 5 bases and J by 4 bases, and 15 bases separated the two germline ends. CDR3 sequence reads: CASSPGQRNYNSPLHF. The CDR3 bases are TGTGCCAGCAGCCCCGGACAGAGGAATTATAATTCACCCCTCCACTTT.

The genes are TRBV27 and TRBJ1-2, with 7 bases aligning to TRBD1. The V gene's germline CDR1 is MNHEY and CDR2 SMNVEV (reference sequence). The CDR3 is made up of 13 amino acids. Trimming at V came to 6 bases and at J to 5 bases, leaving 6 bases not matched to a gene. In DNA, the CDR3 is TGTGCCAGCAGAAGAGACAGGGTTTATGGCTACACCTTC. It encodes CASRRDRVYGYTF.

The V and J genes are TRBV6-5 and TRBJ1-1; no firm D call. Per germline, CDR1 MNHEY and CDR2 SVGAGI. The V and J ends lost 7 bases and 0 bases respectively, with 9 bases between them. The CDR3 totals 13 residues. CDR3 sequence (DNA): TGTGCCAGCATCAAACGGGTGAACACTGAAGCTTTCTTT. Its protein is CASIKRVNTEAFF.

This chain links TRBV9 with TRBJ1-3, with 7 bases matching TRBD1. The CDR3 loop spans 15 amino acids. Trimming took 2 bases from V and 0 from J; bases not matched to a gene: 2. Germline values: CDR1 SGDLS, CDR2 YYNGEE. CDR3 nucleotide sequence: TGTGCCAGCAGCGTTGGGGACAGCTCTGGAAACACCATATATTTT. Translating it yields CASSVGDSSGNTIYF.

The genes are TRBV18 and TRBJ2-1, with D tentatively TRBD2 (5 bases). Germline CDR1 is KGHSH and CDR2 is LQKENI. Trimming pared 0 bases from V and 3 bases from J, leaving 12 bases between. This CDR3 spans 16 amino acids. The CDR3 protein is CASSPPRGALYNEQFF. CDR3 coding DNA: TGTGCCAGCTCACCACCTCGGGGAGCTCTCTACAATGAGCAGTTCTTC.

This chain links TRBV24-1 with TRBJ1-5, with 11 bases lining up with TRBD1. The CDR3 spans 19 residues. The germline V gene encodes CDR1 KGHDR and CDR2 SFDVKD. Unmatched junction bases numbered 11, after V lost 5 bases and J lost 0 bases. DNA for the CDR3: TGTGCCACCAGTGCTGGTTGGACAGGGGGCGGGAATAGCAATCAGCCCCAGCATTTT. Residues: CATSAGWTGGGNSNQPQHF.

V usage is TRBV7-3 and J usage is TRBJ2-3; 12 positions match TRBD2. The CDR3 is 15 residues long. With 5 bases clipped from V and 5 bases from J, the junction kept 5 bases outside the gene matches. Germline-derived CDR1 and CDR2 are SGHTA and FQGTGA. The CDR3 sequence: CASSPSGGALDTQYF. CDR3 nucleotides: TGTGCCAGCAGCCCTAGCGGGGGGGCCTTAGATACGCAGTATTTT.

The chain carries TRBV4-3 and TRBJ1-6, with D possibly matching TRBD1 (5 bases). Germline V CDR1 and CDR2: LGHNA, YSLEER. This CDR3 has 14 residues. Trimming removed 4 bases from V and 10 bases from J, with 14 bases in between. Here the CDR3 reads CASSPEDISSPLHF. In nucleotides, the CDR3 is TGCGCCAGCAGCCCCGAGGACATTAGCTCACCCCTCCACTTT.

The chain has TRBV4-3 and TRBJ1-2, with D perhaps TRBD1 (6 bases). The germline gives CDR1 LGHNA, CDR2 YSLEER. This CDR3 is 17 amino acids long. V was shortened by 0 bases and J by 8 bases, with 22 bases between the two germline ends. The CDR3 reads CASSQDGTPGNVWGYTF. In DNA, the CDR3 is TGCGCCAGCAGCCAAGATGGGACACCCGGTAATGTTTGGGGCTACACCTTC.

The chain joins TRBV4-1 to TRBJ1-5; 7 bases map to TRBD1. V gave up 6 bases and J gave up 6 bases; unmatched junction bases: 8. This CDR3 spans 14 amino acids. CDR1 and CDR2 from the germline V gene are MGHRA and YSYEKL. CDR3 in DNA: TGCGCCAGCAGTTTGACAGGGAGGAGTCAGCCCCAGCATTTT. This gives the protein CASSLTGRSQPQHF.

The chain has TRBV9 and TRBJ2-3, with TRBD1 identical over 8 bases. The ends lost 2 bases at V and 4 bases at J; junction bases unmatched: 15. The length of the CDR3 is 18 residues. Germline values: CDR1 SGDLS, CDR2 YYNGEE. The CDR3 nucleotides are TGTGCCAGCAGCGTTATCGGACAGGGATCGTTGGTGGCAGATACGCAGTATTTT. Protein: CASSVIGQGSLVADTQYF.

The chain has TRBV24-1 and TRBJ2-7, with 12 bases lining up with TRBD1. Germline assignment: CDR1 KGHDR and CDR2 SFDVKD. The V gene end was trimmed by 9 bases and the J gene end by 2 bases; junction bases not matched to a gene: 10. The CDR3 runs to 16 residues. CDR3 region: CATSGTGGGRTYEQYF. The DNA of the CDR3 is TGTGCCACCTCCGGGACAGGGGGCGGTCGGACCTACGAGCAGTACTTC.

The chain links TRBV2 to TRBJ1-2, with D perhaps TRBD1 (5 bases). The germline CDR1 and CDR2 sequences are SNHLY and FYNNEI. The CDR3 has 14 residues. V was trimmed by 7 bases and J by 4 bases, leaving 16 bases between them. CDR3 DNA: TGTGCCAGCATGGGGGGTCTGGCGGGCTATGGCTACACCTTC. Translating it yields CASMGGLAGYGYTF.

The V call is TRBV5-1, the J call TRBJ1-1; weak D call: TRBD1 (5 bases). V dropped 0 bases and J dropped 5 bases, with 11 bases sitting between them. In germline, CDR1 is SGHRS, CDR2 YFSETQ. This CDR3 is 14 amino acids long. The CDR3 nucleotides read TGCGCCAGCAGCTTGGATGGGGGGGTAACTGAAGCTTTCTTT. Encoded protein: CASSLDGGVTEAFF.

This CDR3 is CSVSTGGSGANVLTF. The CDR3 DNA follows: TGCAGCGTCTCGACAGGGGGCTCTGGGGCCAACGTCCTGACTTTC. The chain uses TRBV29-1 and TRBJ2-6, with 9 bases fitting TRBD1. Trimming took 6 bases from V and 0 from J; bases not matched to a gene: 3. The CDR3 runs 15 residues. Germline values: CDR1 SQVTM, CDR2 ANQGSEA.

This chain links TRBV6-1 with TRBJ2-7, with D maybe TRBD2 (6 bases). The CDR3 contains 13 residues. Deletions cut 1 base from V and 3 bases from J, with 7 bases between. Germline V gives CDR1 MNHNS, CDR2 SASEGT. The CDR3 protein is CASSEGGVYEQYF. The CDR3 coding sequence is TGTGCCAGCAGTGAAGGGGGGGTCTACGAGCAGTACTTC.